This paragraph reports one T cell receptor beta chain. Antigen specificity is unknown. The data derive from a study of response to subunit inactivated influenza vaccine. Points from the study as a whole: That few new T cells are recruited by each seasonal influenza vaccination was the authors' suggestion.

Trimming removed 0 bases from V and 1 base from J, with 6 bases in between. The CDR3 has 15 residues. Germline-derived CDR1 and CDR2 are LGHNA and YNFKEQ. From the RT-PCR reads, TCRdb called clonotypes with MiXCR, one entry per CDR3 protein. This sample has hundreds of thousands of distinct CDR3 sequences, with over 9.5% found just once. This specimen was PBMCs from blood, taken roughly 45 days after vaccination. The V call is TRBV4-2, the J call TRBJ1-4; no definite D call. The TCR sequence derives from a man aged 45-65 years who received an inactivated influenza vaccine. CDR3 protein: CASSQDRRTNEKLFF. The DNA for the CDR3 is TGTGCCAGCAGCCAAGATCGGAGAACTAATGAAAAACTGTTTTTT.